This T cell receptor (beta chain) comes out of a study of blood T cell repertoires in COVID-19. Profiled with immunoSEQ multiplex PCR; TCRdb holds only in-frame clones, not every one. Here the sample spans fewer than 50,000 clones, about four fifths being singletons. The CDR3 covers 19 residues. V lost 8 bases, J lost 2 bases, and 25 bases lay in between. CDR1 is MDHEN, CDR2 SYDVKM, per germline. This clone appeared a single time. Source material: peripheral blood. The sequence derives from a man older than 75 with active or convalescent COVID-19. The chain carries TRBV28 and TRBJ1-6, with D possibly being TRBD1 (5 bases). CDR3 coding DNA: TGTGCCAGCCTATCCTCGGCAGGGCGAGTAAAGGCCTATAATTCACCCCTCCACTTT. Protein: CASLSSAGRVKAYNSPLHF. The whole variable domain, filled in from reference TRBV28 and TRBJ1-6, reads DVKVTQSSRYLVKRTGEKVFLECVQDMDHENMFWYRQDPGLGLRLIYFSYDVKMKEKGDIPEGYSVSREKKERFSLILESASTNQTSMYLCASLSSAGRVKAYNSPLHFGNGTRLTVT.